This T cell receptor beta chain stems from a study of OX40 agonist ivuxolimab in advanced cancers. Study-level information: Treatment of patients was with ivuxolimab, an agonistic anti-OX40 (CD134) antibody. Dosing consisted of intravenous ivuxolimab at 0.01 to 10 mg/kg every 2 weeks. Regarding the study as a whole: CD8+ T cells showed, on average, more clonal expansion than CD4+ cells.

As regards this clone: Antigen: not known.

Profiling relied on immunoSEQ multiplex PCR, and the TCRdb table lists in-frame clones only, not all of them. The sample has 55,000 to 65,000 clones; 92% are singletons. The receptor's source is an adult with an advanced solid tumor such as melanoma, head and neck, liver or kidney cancer. The input for sequencing was CD4+ or CD8+ T cells sorted from blood, taken in a trial of the OX40 agonist ivuxolimab.

CDR3 sequence: CASSSRTGGIWRAEAFF. The CDR3 region has the DNA TGTGCCAGCAGTTCCCGGACAGGGGGGATATGGCGGGCTGAAGCTTTCTTT. The rearrangement joins TRBV27 to TRBJ1-1; 10 nucleotides match TRBD1. The V segment lost 4 bases and the J segment 6 bases; nucleotides outside the gene matches: 14. The germline CDR1 and CDR2 sequences are MNHEY and SMNVEV (reference sequence). The CDR3 totals 17 residues.